The sequence of this T cell receptor (beta chain) was determined in a study of blood T cell repertoires in COVID-19. As for the study in general: Acute-phase and convalescent COVID-19 samples originated in the United States, Italy and Spain. The analysed material was cDNA or gDNA that came from T cells, B-cell-depleted T cells, or PBMCs.

Per the original methods: Estimated nucleated cell counts came from reference gene primer amplification. Sequencing was performed with immunoSEQ multiplex PCR; in TCRdb, only in-frame clones are kept and a portion is missing. V, J and clone size derive from that table, while D and trimming were established from the DNA sequence. The profile shows 200,000 to 250,000 clones, around 82% of them singletons. This CDR3 spans 19 amino acids. The TCR originated in a woman in her seventies with acute or convalescent COVID-19. The gene calls are TRBV21-1 and TRBJ2-7; no check of the table's D call, TRBD1, against the DNA was made. TRBV21-1 is assigned pseudogene status. Sequencing was carried out using peripheral blood. For the CDR3, the DNA is TGTGCCAGCAGCAAAAATCCTCTGGACAGGGGCCAGAGGCCCTACGAGCAGTACTTC. Amino acid sequence: CASSKNPLDRGQRPYEQYF.